Detailed here is one T cell receptor beta chain. Its antigen is not known. The junction shows a germline mismatch at one end, possibly a read error. Patients were ineligible given autoimmune disease history or systemic immunosuppression. Sequencing used immunoSEQ multiplex PCR; TCRdb keeps in-frame clones, though not all of them. Here the sample spans 50,000 to 65,000 clones, 75% to 90% being singletons. The CDR3 extends over 16 amino acids. From germline, CDR1 is SEHNR and CDR2 FQNEAQ (reference sequence). The entry originates in a study of OX40 agonist ivuxolimab in advanced cancers. About the research overall: With a range of about 20 to 79, age averaged about 58 years, and about 80% were male.

Study-level findings and limits: At 0.1 to 3.0 mg/kg and by week 6, CD4+ and CD8+ T cells in the blood had expanded clonally.

The chain links TRBV7-9 to TRBJ2-7; TRBD2 matches 12 bases. The sample consisted of CD4+ or CD8+ T cells sorted from blood, taken in a trial of the OX40 agonist ivuxolimab. This TCR derives from an adult with an advanced solid tumor such as melanoma, head and neck, liver or kidney cancer. The CDR3 sequence is CASSQIPRLAGDGMRF. DNA for the CDR3: TGTGCCAGCAGCCAGATTCCCCGACTAGCGGGAGACGGAATGCGGTTC.